These T cell receptor beta chains were read from a single sample in a study of PD-L1 blockade in urothelial cancer. Clones were read by immunoSEQ multiplex PCR, and TCRdb kept only the in-frame ones, dropping some. The sample holds fewer than 80,000 clones, about 86% seen once. The source was PBMCs, collected around atezolizumab (anti-PD-L1) treatment. These receptors were obtained from a man between 65 and 85 years old with urothelial cancer. CDR3s include the opening cysteine and the closing phenylalanine or tryptophan. D genes are given only for firm matches. Clone size, where shown, is once, few, many, or a class for clones that have expanded.

TRBJ2-7	TRBV5-1	13	NA	NA	CASSNPTGREQYF	TGCGCCAGCAGCAACCCGACAGGCCGCGAGCAGTACTTC
TRBJ1-5	TRBV20-1	11	NA	NA	CRAGGNQPQHF	TGCAGAGCCGGGGGGAATCAGCCCCAGCATTTT
TRBJ1-3	TRBV30	13	few	TRBD1	CASDRGSGNTIYF	TGTGCCTCTGACAGGGGCTCTGGAAACACCATATATTTT
TRBJ2-1	TRBV7-2	15	NA	NA	CASSLAWGAYNEQFF	TGTGCCAGCAGCTTAGCATGGGGCGCGTATAATGAGCAGTTCTTC
TRBJ2-1	TRBV19	16	NA	TRBD2	CASSMLAGNSYNEQFF	TGTGCCAGTAGTATGCTAGCGGGAAACTCCTACAATGAGCAGTTCTTC
TRBJ1-1	TRBV19	15	NA	NA	CASNIGEPADTEAFF	TGTGCCAGTAACATCGGAGAACCTGCGGACACTGAAGCTTTCTTT
TRBJ1-2	TRBV18	16	NA	TRBD1	CASSSARDRGAYGYTF	TGTGCCAGCTCATCCGCCCGGGACAGGGGTGCCTATGGCTACACCTTC
TRBJ2-7	TRBV5-1	14	NA	TRBD1	CASSFGQGPYEQYF	TGCGCCAGCAGCTTCGGACAGGGACCCTACGAGCAGTACTTC
TRBJ1-2	TRBV29-1	13	once	TRBD1	CSVVGTANYGYTF	TGCAGCGTTGTAGGGACAGCCAACTATGGCTACACCTTC
TRBJ1-2	TRBV5-1	13	NA	TRBD1	CASRVTGDYGYTF	TGCGCCAGCAGAGTGACAGGGGACTATGGCTACACCTTC
TRBJ2-7	TRBV7-7	13	NA	NA	CASSFRQDGEQYF	TGTGCTAGCAGCTTCCGACAGGATGGGGAGCAGTACTTC
TRBJ2-2	TRBV9	18	NA	TRBD2	CASSPGLAGGSGPGELFF	TGTGCCAGCAGCCCCGGACTAGCGGGAGGGTCCGGGCCCGGGGAGCTGTTTTTT
TRBJ2-5	TRBV5-1	16	few	TRBD1	CASTQEGTGGRKTQYF	TGCGCCAGCACCCAAGAAGGCACAGGGGGCAGAAAGACCCAGTACTTC
TRBJ1-4	TRBV5-1	16	NA	TRBD1	CASRGQGGRTNEKLFF	TGCGCCAGCCGGGGACAGGGTGGTAGGACTAATGAAAAACTGTTTTTT
TRBJ2-3	TRBV21-1	17	once	NA	CASSTKAGVRRTDTQYF	TGTGCCAGCAGCACCAAGGCGGGAGTTCGTCGTACAGATACGCAGTATTTT
TRBJ2-7	TRBV5-5	14	NA	NA	CASSLSGVGYEQYF	TGTGCCAGCAGCTTGAGCGGAGTGGGCTACGAGCAGTACTTC
TRBJ1-2	TRBV5-4	13	medium-sized	NA	CASSLVADYGYTF	TGTGCCAGCAGCTTAGTGGCGGACTATGGCTACACCTTC
TRBJ1-2	TRBV19	13	NA	NA	CASSIDPAGGYTF	TGTGCCAGTAGTATAGATCCCGCCGGTGGCTACACCTTC
TRBJ1-2	TRBV29-1	13	NA	TRBD1	CSTLTGQAGGYTF	TGCAGCACGCTGACAGGGCAGGCGGGTGGCTACACCTTC
TRBJ2-5	TRBV10-3	13	NA	NA	CAISDRVSETQYF	TGTGCCATCAGTGACAGGGTTTCCGAGACCCAGTACTTC
TRBJ2-1	TRBV27	13	NA	NA	CASSFSQGAEQFF	TGTGCCAGCAGTTTCTCACAGGGAGCTGAGCAGTTCTTC
TRBJ2-2	TRBV14	15	NA	NA	CASSADSPGPGELFF	TGTGCCAGCAGCGCGGACTCTCCCGGCCCCGGGGAGCTGTTTTTT
TRBJ1-2	TRBV18	15	NA	TRBD1	CASSATPGQGNGYTF	TGTGCCAGCTCAGCTACCCCGGGACAGGGAAATGGCTACACCTTC
TRBJ1-1	TRBV19	15	NA	TRBD1	CASSLGQATNTEAFF	TGTGCCAGTAGCTTGGGACAGGCGACGAACACTGAAGCTTTCTTT
TRBJ1-1	TRBV14	16	NA	NA	CASSQRSLGAVTEAFF	TGTGCCAGCAGCCAAAGGAGTCTTGGCGCGGTCACTGAAGCTTTCTTT
TRBJ1-2	TRBV27	14	many	TRBD1	CASSPTGTAYGYTF	TGTGCCAGCAGTCCCACCGGGACAGCTTATGGCTACACCTTC
TRBJ1-2	TRBV27	15	NA	TRBD1	CASSSQGVANYGYTF	TGTGCCAGCAGTAGTCAGGGGGTGGCTAACTATGGCTACACCTTC
TRBJ2-1	TRBV7-6	11	NA	NA	CASSQGLEQFF	TGTGCCAGCAGCCAGGGACTGGAGCAGTTCTTC
TRBJ1-1	TRBV27	14	NA	TRBD1	CASSSRQGGTEAFF	TGTGCCAGCAGTTCACGACAGGGTGGCACTGAAGCTTTCTTT
TRBJ1-2	TRBV9	15	NA	NA	CASSVSGLANYGYTF	TGTGCCAGCAGCGTCTCAGGGCTCGCTAACTATGGCTACACCTTC
TRBJ2-7	TRBV2	14	once	TRBD1	CASSAGQGPNEQYF	TGTGCCAGCAGTGCAGGACAGGGTCCCAACGAGCAGTACTTC